These T cell receptor beta chains were read from a single sample in a study of CD8 T cells in Susac syndrome. Using its own MiXCR run on the immunoSEQ multiplex PCR reads, TCRdb lists one record per CDR3 protein. Of around 120,000 distinct CDR3 sequences listed, around 92% are singletons. The specimen sequenced was CD4+ T cells from PBMCs. These receptors came from a human donor with multiple sclerosis. Each CDR3 is given with its conserved first and last residue. Each record gives: D gene, clone size, V gene, J gene, CDR3 DNA, CDR3 protein. A D gene is named only where the DNA matches it firmly. Clone size is given for some rows only: seen once, a few or many times, or a class if the clone is expanded.

D gene: -
clone size: -
V gene: TRBV7-2
J gene: TRBJ2-5
CDR3 DNA: TGTGCCAGCAGCTTTGGGAGCGGAGAGACCCAGTACTTC
CDR3 protein: CASSFGSGETQYF

D gene: -
clone size: -
V gene: TRBV2
J gene: TRBJ2-2
CDR3 DNA: TGTGCCAGCAGGGGGAGGACAAGCGCGAACACCGGGGAGCTGTTTTTT
CDR3 protein: CASRGRTSANTGELFF

D gene: TRBD1
clone size: once
V gene: TRBV24-1
J gene: TRBJ2-3
CDR3 DNA: TGTGCCACCAGTGATTGGACAGGGGGGGCAGATACGCAGTATTTT
CDR3 protein: CATSDWTGGADTQYF

D gene: TRBD2
clone size: once
V gene: TRBV10-3
J gene: TRBJ2-5
CDR3 DNA: TGTGCCATCAGTGGGACTAGCGTCCAAGAGACCCAGTACTTC
CDR3 protein: CAISGTSVQETQYF

D gene: -
clone size: -
V gene: TRBV5-1
J gene: TRBJ2-5
CDR3 DNA: TGCGCCAGCAGCTTGGGAGGGGCAAAGCAGTACTTC
CDR3 protein: CASSLGGAKQYF

D gene: -
clone size: -
V gene: TRBV4-2
J gene: TRBJ1-3
CDR3 DNA: TGTGCCAGCAGCCGACAGCAGGATACTGGAAACACCATATATTTT
CDR3 protein: CASSRQQDTGNTIYF

D gene: -
clone size: -
V gene: TRBV3-1
J gene: TRBJ2-5
CDR3 DNA: TGTGCCAGCAGCCAGAGGGGGGAAGAGACCCAGTACTTC
CDR3 protein: CASSQRGEETQYF

D gene: -
clone size: -
V gene: TRBV7-9
J gene: TRBJ2-5
CDR3 DNA: TGTGCCAGCAGCTTAGTTGCAGGCAGCCCTCAAGAGACCCAGTACTTC
CDR3 protein: CASSLVAGSPQETQYF

D gene: TRBD2
clone size: -
V gene: TRBV4-3
J gene: TRBJ2-5
CDR3 DNA: TGCGCCAGCAGCCAAGATCTGCTAGCGGGGGCCCGGGGGGAGACCCAGTACTTC
CDR3 protein: CASSQDLLAGARGETQYF

D gene: -
clone size: -
V gene: TRBV27
J gene: TRBJ1-5
CDR3 DNA: TGTGCCAGCAGTTTATCCCCCGGAACGTATCAGCCCCAGCATTTT
CDR3 protein: CASSLSPGTYQPQHF

D gene: -
clone size: once
V gene: TRBV18
J gene: TRBJ1-1
CDR3 DNA: TGTGCCAGCTCACCATGGGGAGGGACGAACACTGAAGCTTTCTTT
CDR3 protein: CASSPWGGTNTEAFF

D gene: -
clone size: -
V gene: TRBV20-1
J gene: TRBJ2-1
CDR3 DNA: TGCAGTGCTAAAAACAATGAGCAGTTCTTC
CDR3 protein: CSAKNNEQFF

D gene: TRBD2
clone size: -
V gene: TRBV5-1
J gene: TRBJ2-3
CDR3 DNA: TGCGCCAGCAGCTTGGCTGGCCCTAGCGGGGGAGATACGCAGTATTTT
CDR3 protein: CASSLAGPSGGDTQYF

D gene: -
clone size: -
V gene: TRBV5-1
J gene: TRBJ2-5
CDR3 DNA: TGCGCCAGCAGCTTGGAGGGCAGGGTTTGGGAGACCCAGTACTTC
CDR3 protein: CASSLEGRVWETQYF

D gene: TRBD2
clone size: -
V gene: TRBV3-1
J gene: TRBJ2-3
CDR3 DNA: TGTGCCAGCAGCGAAAAGCGGGGCGATACGCAGTATTTT
CDR3 protein: CASSEKRGDTQYF

D gene: TRBD1
clone size: -
V gene: TRBV2
J gene: TRBJ1-2
CDR3 DNA: TGTGCCAGCAGACCGGGGACAGGAAACTATGGCTACACCTTC
CDR3 protein: CASRPGTGNYGYTF

D gene: -
clone size: -
V gene: TRBV18
J gene: TRBJ1-1
CDR3 DNA: TGTGCCAGCTCATCTTCTCAGACGAACACTGAAGCTTTCTTT
CDR3 protein: CASSSSQTNTEAFF

D gene: -
clone size: once
V gene: TRBV12-3/TRBV12-4
J gene: TRBJ2-7
CDR3 DNA: TGTGCCAGCAGTCGCCGGGGCAACGAGCAGTACTTC
CDR3 protein: CASSRRGNEQYF

D gene: -
clone size: -
V gene: TRBV27
J gene: TRBJ1-5
CDR3 DNA: TGTGCCAGCAGTTTTCAGGTTGGCGGCAATCAGCCCCAGCATTTT
CDR3 protein: CASSFQVGGNQPQHF